This entry lists 2 T cell receptor beta chains sequenced from one sample in a study of blood T cell repertoires in COVID-19. Some clones are missing from TCRdb's copy, which holds only in-frame ones; the method was immunoSEQ multiplex PCR. The sample includes about 100,000 clones, 80% of them seen just once. Sequences were obtained from peripheral blood. All receptors derive from a man aged 70-80 years with active or convalescent COVID-19.

The rearrangement joins TRBV6-5 to TRBJ1-5, with 8 bases identical to TRBD1. This CDR3 contains 15 residues. Losses at the gene ends were 0 bases for V and 6 bases for J; bases not matched to a gene: 4. Germline V gene lookup returns CDR1 MNHEY and CDR2 SVGAGI. DNA for the CDR3: TGTGCCAGCAGTTACTCCGGGACAGGTTTTCAGCCCCAGCATTTT. This translates into CASSYSGTGFQPQHF.

The CDR3 protein is CASSHGTSGGYNEQFF. The DNA of the CDR3 is TGTGCCAGCAGTCACGGGACTAGCGGGGGGTACAATGAGCAGTTCTTC. The rearrangement uses TRBV28 and TRBJ2-1; 15 bases are a match to TRBD2. Trimming at V came to 5 bases and at J to 4 bases, leaving 3 bases not matched to a gene. The CDR3 totals 16 residues. Germline V gene lookup returns CDR1 MDHEN and CDR2 SYDVKM.